The 32 T cell receptor beta chains below were found in one sample sequenced in a study of T cells after yellow fever vaccination. TCRdb recomputed calls from the 5' RACE reads with MiXCR, one row per CDR3 protein. The data show about 53,000 distinct CDR3 sequences, with 7.1% seen just once and roughly two fifths held by the top ten. This sample comprised CD8+ T cells sorted from PBMCs, obtained on the day of the first yellow fever vaccination. Receptors originate from a man younger than 35 who received the YFV17D yellow fever vaccine.

This clonotype turned up a few times. V and J are TRBV4-2 and TRBJ2-1, with TRBD2 matching over 7 bases. The CDR3 covers 18 residues. Germline V gene data show CDR1 as LGHNA and CDR2 as YNFKEQ. With V trimmed by 2 bases and J by 0 bases, 10 bases remained unmatched. CDR3: CASSQPKLALSSYNEQFF. The CDR3 coding sequence is TGTGCCAGCAGCCAACCTAAACTAGCGTTGAGCTCCTACAATGAGCAGTTCTTC.

This clonotype has just a few counts. J is TRBJ2-1 and V is TRBV27, with D possibly matching TRBD2 (5 bases). The germline gives CDR1 MNHEY, CDR2 SMNVEV (reference sequence). V lost 6 bases and J lost 0, with 18 bases in between. The CDR3 is 17 residues long. For the CDR3, the DNA is TGTGCCAGCAGAAACCCCCTAGCAGCTAACTCCTACAATGAGCAGTTCTTC. This translates into CASRNPLAANSYNEQFF.

Ten or more counts support this clonotype. The chain is built from TRBV11-2 and TRBJ2-6; the D is unclear. The CDR3 extends over 14 amino acids. Trimming pared 8 bases from V and 0 bases from J, leaving 8 bases between. Looked up from germline, CDR1 is SGHAT and CDR2 is FQNNGV. As DNA, the CDR3 is TGTGCCAGCTTCTTCTACTCTGGGGCCAACGTCCTGACTTTC. This sequence encodes CASFFYSGANVLTF.

The gene calls are TRBV27 and TRBJ1-6; the D is unclear. V was clipped by 5 bases and J by 9 bases, with 17 bases between them. Germline lookup yields CDR1 MNHEY and CDR2 SMNVEV (reference sequence). This CDR3 has 15 residues. The DNA for the CDR3 is TGTGCCAGCAGTCATATCATCGGGTCTGGTTCACCCCTCCACTTT. Its protein product is CASSHIIGSGSPLHF.

This rearrangement joins TRBV20-1 to TRBJ2-7; D is ambiguous. Trimming removed 5 bases at V and 0 bases at J, with 17 bases between. Germline CDR1 DFQATT, CDR2 SNEGSKA (reference sequence). CDR3 length equals 15 residues. The CDR3 is CSAWERVYSSYEQYF. The CDR3 coding sequence is TGCAGTGCTTGGGAACGAGTGTACTCCTCCTACGAGCAGTACTTC.

This clonotype was found many times. This sequence joins TRBV20-1 and TRBJ1-5, with 7 bases lining up with TRBD1. V lost 0 bases, J lost 5 bases, and 4 bases stayed unmatched. Per germline, CDR1 DFQATT and CDR2 SNEGSKA (reference sequence). There are 14 residues in the CDR3. The CDR3 bases are TGCAGTGCTAGAGATGACAGGGACTATCAGCCCCAGCATTTT. Translated, it gives CSARDDRDYQPQHF.

This clonotype was recorded at least ten times. V gene TRBV10-2 combines with J gene TRBJ2-3; the D call may be TRBD1 or TRBD2 (5 bases each). Germline CDR1 WSHSY, CDR2 SAAADI. The V end lost 5 bases, the J end lost 5 bases, and 11 bases lay between the germline ends. This CDR3 has 13 residues. In DNA, the CDR3 is TGCGCCAGCAGTCGGGGCCGGAGAGATACGCAGTATTTT. Its translation is CASSRGRRDTQYF.

This clonotype was counted only a few times. This chain links TRBV20-1 with TRBJ2-7; tentatively, D is TRBD2 (6 bases). This CDR3 region has 14 residues. V lost 6 bases and J lost 4, with 19 bases in between. Per germline, CDR1 DFQATT and CDR2 SNEGSKA (reference sequence). The CDR3, as DNA: TGCAGTGCGACTAGGACCGACCACCGATACGAGCAGTACGTC. Amino acid sequence: CSATRTDHRYEQYV.

In its sample, this clonotype was seen a few times. The V call is TRBV10-3, the J call TRBJ2-2; TRBD1 aligns across 7 bases. There are 16 residues in the CDR3. Germline V gene sequence: CDR1 ENHRY, CDR2 SYGVKD. V lost 4 bases to trimming and J lost 6 bases; unmatched junction nucleotides: 11. The CDR3 coding sequence is TGTGCCATCAGTGGGCCGGGGACAGACAATCCCGGGGAGCTGTTTTTT. Encoded protein: CAISGPGTDNPGELFF.

This sequence joins TRBV7-9 and TRBJ1-1; 7 bases line up with TRBD1. V shed 4 bases and J 2 bases; nucleotides not matched to a gene: 7. The CDR3 extends over 15 amino acids. Germline assignment: CDR1 SEHNR and CDR2 FQNEAQ (reference sequence). For the CDR3, the DNA is TGTGCCAGCAGCTCTTCAGGGGGACTTAACACTGAAGCTTTCTTT. Translation gives CASSSSGGLNTEAFF.

This sequence joins TRBV5-4 and TRBJ2-1; TRBD1 might be the D (7 bases). V lost 5 bases and J lost 10, with 19 bases in between. Germline CDR1 reads SGHNT; CDR2 reads YYREEE (reference sequence). This CDR3 is built from 14 residues. Written as DNA, the CDR3 is TGTGCCAGCAGACCCCTTCCAGGGGGAGGAGAGCAGTTCTTC. This sequence encodes CASRPLPGGGEQFF.

This clonotype has ten or more counts. The chain recombines TRBV25-1 with TRBJ2-7; no clear D. The CDR3 covers 11 residues. Germline assignment: CDR1 MGHDK and CDR2 SYGVNS. Trimming removed 4 bases at V and 3 bases at J, with 4 bases between. The chain's CDR3 is CASSVLYEQYF. The CDR3 nucleotides read TGTGCCAGCAGTGTTCTCTACGAGCAGTACTTC.

The table lists this clonotype with many counts. The CDR3 nucleotides are TGTGCCAGCAGTTTTAGACAGAAGAACACCGGGGAGCTGTTTTTT. It yields the protein CASSFRQKNTGELFF. This sequence joins TRBV12-3 or TRBV12-4 and TRBJ2-2; a possible D gene is TRBD1 (5 bases). The CDR3 runs 15 residues. Trimming removed 3 bases from V and 1 base from J, with 9 bases in between.

This clonotype was seen repeatedly, ten times or more. The chain uses TRBV19 and TRBJ2-2; 11 bases fit TRBD1. V was pared by 7 bases and J by 3 bases, with 1 base of the junction left unmatched. The CDR3 is 14 amino acids. Germline V gene data show CDR1 as LNHDA and CDR2 as SQIVND (reference sequence). CDR3 DNA: TGTGCCAGTAAGGGACAGGGGGACACCGGGGAGCTGTTTTTT. As protein: CASKGQGDTGELFF. Drawing the rest from reference TRBV19 and TRBJ2-2, the complete variable domain is DGGITQSPKYLFRKEGQNVTLSCEQNLNHDAMYWYRQDPGQGLRLIYYSQIVNDFQKGDIAEGYSVSREKKESFPLTVTSAQKNPTAFYLCASKGQGDTGELFFGEGSRLTVL.

This clonotype was observed a few times. V and J are TRBV29-1 and TRBJ1-3; 7 bases map to TRBD1. The CDR3 runs 12 residues. Germline V lookup: CDR1 SQVTM, CDR2 ANQGSEA. After removal of 7 bases from V and 4 bases from J, the junction contained 4 bases not matched to a gene. The CDR3 DNA follows: TGCAGCGCCCGGGACAGAGGAAACACCATATATTTT. Its protein is CSARDRGNTIYF.

The chain couples TRBV5-6 to TRBJ2-7; D is unresolved. This CDR3 contains 16 residues. The V end was cut by 0 bases, the J end by 0 bases, with 13 bases between. Germline V gene data show CDR1 as SGHDT and CDR2 as YYEEEE. CDR3 coding DNA: TGTGCCAGCAGCTTGGCCGGTTTGGCTAGCTCCTACGAGCAGTACTTC. It codes for CASSLAGLASSYEQYF.

This clonotype was recorded many times. The V gene is TRBV23-1, the J gene TRBJ2-7; D call uncertain. TRBV23-1 is sorted into the ORF group, with uncertain function. This CDR3 comprises 12 residues. V lost 10 bases, J lost 5 bases, and 15 bases lay in between. CDR3 nucleotide sequence: TGCGCCAACCAATGGGTCGTCGACGAGCAGTACTTC. Its translation: CANQWVVDEQYF.

The rearrangement links TRBV20-1 to TRBJ1-3; D not resolved. This CDR3 spans 13 amino acids. V lost 5 bases and J lost 7, with 15 bases in between. In germline, CDR1 is DFQATT, CDR2 SNEGSKA (reference sequence). CDR3 protein: CSALYRTVNTIYF. CDR3 in DNA: TGCAGTGCTTTATATCGGACCGTCAACACCATATATTTT.

This clonotype was seen ten or more times. The V call is TRBV7-6, the J call TRBJ2-7; the D is unclear. Germline V gene sequence: CDR1 SGHVS, CDR2 FNYEAQ. This CDR3 spans 13 amino acids. Between the trimmed V and J ends, which lost 4 bases and 6 bases, there was a span of 13 bases. The CDR3, as DNA: TGTGCCAGCAGCTCGGATGCCCACGGCGAGCAGTACTTC. The encoded protein is CASSSDAHGEQYF.

The chain combines TRBV6-5 with TRBJ2-7, with 8 bases lining up with TRBD1. Germline trimming cut 2 bases from V and 2 bases from J; bases unmatched to any gene: 5. The germline V gene has CDR1 MNHEY and CDR2 SVGAGI. CDR3 length: 15 residues. CDR3 loop: CASSYPDRGAYEQYV. The CDR3 DNA reads as TGTGCCAGCAGTTACCCCGACAGGGGAGCCTACGAGCAGTACGTC.

This clonotype has more than one count but fewer than ten. The gene calls are TRBV4-2 and TRBJ2-3; no clear D gene. The CDR3 is 14 residues long. V was pared by 2 bases and J by 4 bases, with 10 bases between. Germline V lookup: CDR1 LGHNA, CDR2 YNFKEQ. The CDR3: CASSQRLFPDTQYF. Here the CDR3 DNA reads TGTGCCAGCAGCCAACGGCTATTCCCAGATACGCAGTATTTT.

The rearrangement links TRBV29-1 to TRBJ2-5, with 8 bases matching TRBD2. The ends lost 1 base at V and 0 bases at J; junction bases unmatched: 4. The CDR3 runs to 15 residues. Germline V gives CDR1 SQVTM, CDR2 ANQGSEA. The CDR3 DNA reads as TGCAGCGTTGAAGGAGGGCGGGGGGACCAAGAGACCCAGTACTTC. Translating gives CSVEGGRGDQETQYF.

Only a few counts were recorded for this clonotype. The chain joins TRBV15 to TRBJ1-5; 7 bases align to TRBD1. The trim removed 0 bases at V and 2 bases at J, leaving 10 bases unmatched. The CDR3 has 18 amino acids. CDR1 is LNHNV and CDR2 is YYDKDF in the germline V gene (reference sequence). CDR3 amino acids: CATSREGGGTVGNQPQHF. CDR3 nucleotide sequence: TGTGCCACCAGCAGAGAAGGGGGGGGGACAGTAGGCAATCAGCCCCAGCATTTT.

This clonotype was seen repeatedly, ten times or more. J is TRBJ1-1 and V is TRBV5-6; no clear D. Trimming pared 0 bases from V and 7 bases from J, leaving 10 bases between. The germline CDR1 and CDR2 sequences are SGHDT and YYEEEE. CDR3 size: 13 residues. This CDR3 reads CASSLGGLGEAFF. The CDR3, as DNA: TGTGCCAGCAGCTTGGGGGGTCTCGGTGAAGCTTTCTTT.

This clonotype was seen repeatedly, ten times or more. The rearrangement joins TRBV7-8 to TRBJ2-4; no definite D call. Germline CDR1 SGHVS, CDR2 FQNEAQ. Trimming shortened V by 1 base and J by 3 bases, and 16 bases separated the two germline ends. The CDR3 consists of 17 residues. The CDR3 region has the DNA TGTGCCAGCAGCTTAGATTCCGTACGGATGGGCAAAAACATTCAGTACTTC. Its translation is CASSLDSVRMGKNIQYF.

This clonotype occurred a few times. The chain has TRBV9 and TRBJ2-2, with D unresolved. The germline V gene has CDR1 SGDLS and CDR2 YYNGEE. Trimming took off 4 bases at V and 0 bases at J, with 16 bases between the two ends. This CDR3 has 17 residues. CDR3 loop: CASSHTGRSPNTGELFF. CDR3 nucleotides: TGTGCCAGCAGCCACACCGGACGGTCTCCGAACACCGGGGAGCTGTTTTTT.

The V gene is TRBV14, the J gene TRBJ1-1; D call uncertain. Germline V gives CDR1 SGHDN, CDR2 FVKESK. The ends were cut back, 0 bases at V and 6 bases at J, with 8 bases in the middle. The CDR3 length is 13 residues. CDR3 sequence reads: CASSQERWSEAFF. As DNA, the CDR3 is TGTGCCAGCAGCCAAGAGCGGTGGTCTGAAGCTTTCTTT. Using reference TRBV14 and TRBJ1-1 for the parts outside the CDR3, the full variable domain is EAGVTQFPSHSVIEKGQTVTLRCDPISGHDNLYWYRRVMGKEIKFLLHFVKESKQDESGMPNNRFLAERTGGTYSTLKVQPAELEDSGVYFCASSQERWSEAFFGQGTRLTVV.

The gene calls are TRBV5-1 and TRBJ2-1; D possibly corresponds to TRBD1 (5 bases). The CDR3 is made up of 16 amino acids. The V gene's germline CDR1 is SGHRS and CDR2 YFSETQ. Trimming took 4 bases from V and 2 from J, leaving 16 bases between them. The DNA for the CDR3 is TGCGCCAGCAGCGACCCGTTTTTGGACACCTACAATGAGCAGTTCTTC. Amino acid sequence: CASSDPFLDTYNEQFF.

This clonotype was seen repeatedly, ten times or more. The gene calls are TRBV19 and TRBJ2-7; D is possibly TRBD1 or TRBD2 (6 bases each). V was cut by 5 bases and J by 2 bases, with 22 bases left in between. This CDR3 is 17 amino acids long. Germline assignment: CDR1 LNHDA and CDR2 SQIVND (reference sequence). As DNA, the CDR3 is TGTGCCAGTAGTCCCCCCCTAGGGGGGACGGAGACCTACGAGCAGTACTTC. Translating gives CASSPPLGGTETYEQYF.

This clonotype showed up many times. The chain links TRBV12-3 or TRBV12-4 to TRBJ2-3, with 9 bases matching TRBD2. The CDR3 runs to 15 residues. Germline trimming cut 3 bases from V and 6 bases from J; bases unmatched to any gene: 7. For the CDR3, the DNA is TGTGCCAGCAGTTTGGGCGGGGGGGTTTCGGATACGCAGTATTTT. Translating it yields CASSLGGGVSDTQYF.

In this sample, this clonotype turned up a few times. The chain combines TRBV3-1 with TRBJ2-1; D is unclear. Looked up from germline, CDR1 is LGHDT and CDR2 is YNNKEL (reference sequence). This CDR3 has 15 amino acids. With 0 bases removed from V and 3 bases from J, the gap between germline ends came to 9 bases. The CDR3 sequence: CASSQDPLYYNEQFF. The CDR3 DNA is TGTGCCAGCAGCCAAGACCCTCTATACTACAATGAGCAGTTCTTC.

The chain employs TRBV4-1 and TRBJ1-2; no clear D gene. V was trimmed by 0 bases and J by 1 base, leaving 12 bases between them. Germline assignment: CDR1 MGHRA and CDR2 YSYEKL. This CDR3 spans 16 amino acids. The CDR3 nucleotides are TGCGCCAGCAGCCAAGATGGAACAGTCAATAACTATGGCTACACCTTC. Translated: CASSQDGTVNNYGYTF.